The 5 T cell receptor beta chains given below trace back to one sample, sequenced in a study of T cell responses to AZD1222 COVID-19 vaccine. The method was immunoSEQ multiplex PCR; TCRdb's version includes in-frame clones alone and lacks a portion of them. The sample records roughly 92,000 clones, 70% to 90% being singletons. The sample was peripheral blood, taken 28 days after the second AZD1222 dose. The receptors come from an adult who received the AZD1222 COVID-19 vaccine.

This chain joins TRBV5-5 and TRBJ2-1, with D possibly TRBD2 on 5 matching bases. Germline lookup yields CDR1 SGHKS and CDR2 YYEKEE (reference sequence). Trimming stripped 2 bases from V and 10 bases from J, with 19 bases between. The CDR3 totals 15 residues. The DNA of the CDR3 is TGTGCCAGCAGCTTTGAGGGCGGCCTAGGCGGCGAGCAGTTCTTC. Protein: CASSFEGGLGGEQFF.

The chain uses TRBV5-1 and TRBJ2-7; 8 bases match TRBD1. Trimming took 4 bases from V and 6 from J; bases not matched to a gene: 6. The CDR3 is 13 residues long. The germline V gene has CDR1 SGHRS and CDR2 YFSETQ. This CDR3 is CASSEGQGGEQYF. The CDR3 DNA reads TGCGCCAGCAGCGAAGGACAGGGCGGCGAGCAGTACTTC.

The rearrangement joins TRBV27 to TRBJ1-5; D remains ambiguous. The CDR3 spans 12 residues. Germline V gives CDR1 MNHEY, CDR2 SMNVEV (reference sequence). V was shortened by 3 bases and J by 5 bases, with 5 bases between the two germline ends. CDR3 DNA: TGTGCCAGCAGTTTTATAGATCAGCCCCAGCATTTT. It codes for CASSFIDQPQHF.

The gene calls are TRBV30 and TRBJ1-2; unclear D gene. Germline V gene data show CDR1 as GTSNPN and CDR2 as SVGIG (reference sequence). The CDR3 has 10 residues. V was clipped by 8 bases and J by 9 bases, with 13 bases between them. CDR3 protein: CAQGPKRYTF. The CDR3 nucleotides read TGTGCCCAAGGACCGAAGCGCTACACCTTC.

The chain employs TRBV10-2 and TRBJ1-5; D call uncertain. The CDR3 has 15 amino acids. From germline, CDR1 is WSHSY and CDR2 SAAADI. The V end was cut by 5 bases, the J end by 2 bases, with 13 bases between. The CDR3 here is CASSPMGQGNQPQHF. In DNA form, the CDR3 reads TGCGCCAGCAGTCCTATGGGCCAGGGCAATCAGCCCCAGCATTTT.